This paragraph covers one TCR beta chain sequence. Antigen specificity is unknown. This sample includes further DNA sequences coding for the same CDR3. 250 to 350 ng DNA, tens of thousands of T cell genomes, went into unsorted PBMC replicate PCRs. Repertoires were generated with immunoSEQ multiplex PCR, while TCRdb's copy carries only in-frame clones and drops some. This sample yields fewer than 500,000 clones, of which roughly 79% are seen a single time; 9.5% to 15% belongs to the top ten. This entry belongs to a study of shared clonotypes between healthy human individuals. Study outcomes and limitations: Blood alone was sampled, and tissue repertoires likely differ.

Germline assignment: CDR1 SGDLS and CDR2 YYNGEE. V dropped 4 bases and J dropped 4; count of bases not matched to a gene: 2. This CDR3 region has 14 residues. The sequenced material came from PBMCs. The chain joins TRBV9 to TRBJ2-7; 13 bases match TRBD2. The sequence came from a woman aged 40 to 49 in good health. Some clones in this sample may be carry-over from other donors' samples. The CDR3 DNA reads TGTGCCAGCAGCCGGACTAGCGGGAGTTACGAGCAGTACTTC. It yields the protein CASSRTSGSYEQYF.